A single sample is the source of the 29 T cell receptor beta chains below, sequenced in a study of blood T cell repertoires in COVID-19. TCRdb keeps only in-frame clones here, not all; method: immunoSEQ multiplex PCR. Of approximately 150,000 clones in the sample, 84% were seen once. Source material: PBMCs or T cells enriched from blood (not recorded which). The receptors here all came from a man aged 45-60 years who had recovered from COVID-19.

This clone was counted a single time. This sequence joins TRBV11-2 and TRBJ2-5, with 9 nucleotides matching TRBD2. V lost 0 bases and J lost 1; bases outside the gene matches: 12. CDR3 size: 19 residues. The germline V gene has CDR1 SGHAT and CDR2 FQNNGV. CDR3 protein: CASSLDPASGVLLQETQYF. CDR3 sequence (DNA): TGTGCCAGCAGCTTAGATCCGGCTAGCGGGGTCCTTCTCCAAGAGACCCAGTACTTC.

This clone turned up a few times. The CDR3 DNA is TGCGCCAGCAGCCTACAGGGGTTTGCAGAAAAACTGTTTTTT. Amino acid sequence: CASSLQGFAEKLFF. The V and J genes are TRBV4-1 and TRBJ1-4; TRBD1 matches at 7 bases. Germline V gives CDR1 MGHRA, CDR2 YSYEKL. V lost 4 bases to trimming and J lost 8 bases; unmatched junction nucleotides: 7. The CDR3 extends over 14 amino acids.

The sample holds one count of this clone. The rearrangement links TRBV3-1 (or the pseudogene TRBV3-2) to TRBJ1-3; D might be TRBD1 (5 bases). CDR1 and CDR2 from the germline V gene are LGHDT and YNNKEL (reference sequence). V was clipped by 1 base and J by 0 bases, with 13 bases between them. The CDR3 consists of 17 residues. For the CDR3, the DNA is TGTGCCAGCAGCCAAGCCAACTACAGGATCTCTGGAAACACCATATATTTT. It is translated as CASSQANYRISGNTIYF.

There are a few counts of this clone. The rearrangement uses TRBV9 and TRBJ1-6; D not resolved. Trimming removed 0 bases at V and 8 bases at J, with 6 bases between. In germline, CDR1 is SGDLS, CDR2 YYNGEE. The CDR3 is 13 amino acids. CDR3 DNA: TGTGCCAGCAGCGTAGGTCCAGATTCACCCCTCCACTTT. Translated: CASSVGPDSPLHF. The full variable domain, in which reference TRBV9 and TRBJ1-6 provide the parts outside the CDR3, is DSGVTQTPKHLITATGQRVTLRCSPRSGDLSVYWYQQSLDQGLQFLIQYYNGEERAKGNILERFSAQQFPDLHSELNLSSLELGDSALYFCASSVGPDSPLHFGNGTRLTVT.

This clone has just one count. The rearrangement links TRBV5-1 to TRBJ2-7; weak D call: TRBD1 (6 bases). The length of the CDR3 is 13 residues. From germline, CDR1 is SGHRS and CDR2 YFSETQ. Trimming shortened V by 1 base and J by 5 bases, and 10 bases separated the two germline ends. CDR3 region: CASSLSQGHEQYF. The CDR3, as DNA: TGCGCCAGCAGCTTGTCACAGGGCCACGAGCAGTACTTC.

The chain uses TRBV28 and TRBJ1-4; D may be TRBD1 (6 bases). The CDR3 spans 12 residues. In germline, CDR1 is MDHEN, CDR2 SYDVKM. Between the trimmed V and J ends, which lost 5 bases and 5 bases, there was a span of 6 bases. As DNA, the CDR3 is TGTGCCAGCAGTAGGGGGAATGAAAAACTGTTTTTT. The encoded protein is CASSRGNEKLFF.

The chain links TRBV29-1 to TRBJ1-1, with D unresolved. Germline V gives CDR1 SQVTM, CDR2 ANQGSEA. The V gene lost 2 bases and the J gene lost 4 bases, with 5 bases spanning the gap. The CDR3 loop spans 11 amino acids. The CDR3 protein is CSVERLTEAFF. As DNA, the CDR3 is TGCAGCGTTGAAAGACTCACTGAAGCTTTCTTT.

The chain carries TRBV7-9 and TRBJ1-6; unclear D gene. Trimming removed 5 bases at V and 7 bases at J, with 12 bases between. This CDR3 is 14 amino acids long. Germline CDR1 is SEHNR and CDR2 is FQNEAQ (reference sequence). This chain's CDR3 is CASSPARWNSPLHF. As DNA, the CDR3 is TGTGCCAGCAGCCCCGCCAGGTGGAATTCACCCCTCCACTTT.

The CDR3 spells CASSLVGDSYEQYF. The CDR3 nucleotides are TGCGCCAGCAGCTTAGTAGGGGACTCCTACGAGCAGTACTTC. The J gene is TRBJ2-7, the V gene TRBV5-1; the D gene is possibly TRBD1 (5 bases). This CDR3 region has 14 residues. V was cut by 2 bases and J by 0 bases, with 9 bases left in between. The V gene's germline CDR1 is SGHRS and CDR2 YFSETQ.

The chain employs TRBV5-8 and TRBJ2-5; D gene ambiguous. The germline V gene has CDR1 SGHTS and CDR2 YDEGEE. Trimming took off 5 bases at V and 5 bases at J, with 19 bases between the two ends. The CDR3 consists of 15 residues. This CDR3 is CASSTTNSLSETQYF. CDR3 DNA sequence: TGTGCCAGCAGTACTACAAATTCCCTCTCGGAGACCCAGTACTTC. The full variable domain, in which reference TRBV5-8 and TRBJ2-5 provide the parts outside the CDR3, is EAGVTQSPTHLIKTRGQQATLRCSPISGHTSVYWYQQALGLGLQFLLWYDEGEERNRGNFPPRFSGRQFPNYSSELNVNALELEDSALYLCASSTTNSLSETQYFGPGTRLLVL.

The chain is built from TRBV7-2 and TRBJ1-4, with a weak D call TRBD1 (5 bases). Germline CDR1 is SGHTA and CDR2 is FQGNSA. The CDR3 extends over 15 amino acids. Trimming shortened V by 5 bases and J by 0 bases, and 10 bases separated the two germline ends. The DNA for the CDR3 is TGTGCCAGCAGCCCCCGACAGACAACTAATGAAAAACTGTTTTTT. Its protein product is CASSPRQTTNEKLFF.

V and J are TRBV3-1 (or the pseudogene TRBV3-2) and TRBJ1-6; D might be TRBD1 (6 bases). V was cut by 6 bases and J by 5 bases, with 14 bases left in between. Per germline, CDR1 LGHDT and CDR2 YNNKEL (reference sequence). The CDR3 runs to 15 residues. The CDR3 protein is CASSSARGDNSPLHF. CDR3 coding DNA: TGTGCCAGCAGTAGTGCCAGGGGTGATAATTCACCCCTCCACTTT.

The V and J genes are TRBV28 and TRBJ1-5; D unresolved. Trimming took off 6 bases at V and 7 bases at J, with 22 bases between the two ends. Per germline, CDR1 MDHEN and CDR2 SYDVKM. The CDR3 length is 16 residues. The CDR3 reads CASRKGPAGFGQPQHF. The CDR3, as DNA: TGTGCCAGCAGGAAAGGGCCGGCGGGGTTTGGGCAGCCCCAGCATTTT.

The chain uses TRBV28 and TRBJ1-6, with 7 bases that match TRBD1. The CDR3 consists of 15 residues. Germline trimming cut 3 bases from V and 5 bases from J; bases unmatched to any gene: 4. CDR1 is MDHEN, CDR2 SYDVKM, per germline. The CDR3 DNA reads as TGTGCCAGCAGTTTGCCCGGGACAGATAATTCACCCCTCCACTTT. Translation: CASSLPGTDNSPLHF.

This sequence joins TRBV5-6 and TRBJ2-7; 7 nucleotides align to TRBD1. V shed 4 bases and J 2 bases; nucleotides not matched to a gene: 9. Per the germline V gene, CDR1 is SGHDT and CDR2 is YYEEEE. The CDR3 extends over 15 amino acids. The CDR3 sequence is CASSLALRGTYEQYF. The CDR3 DNA follows: TGTGCCAGCAGCCTGGCCCTCAGGGGGACCTACGAGCAGTACTTC. Using reference TRBV5-6 and TRBJ2-7 for the parts outside the CDR3, the full variable domain is DAGVTQSPTHLIKTRGQQVTLRCSPKSGHDTVSWYQQALGQGPQFIFQYYEEEERQRGNFPDRFSGHQFPNYSSELNVNALLLGDSALYLCASSLALRGTYEQYFGPGTRLTVT.

V and J are TRBV3-1 (or the pseudogene TRBV3-2) and TRBJ1-3; TRBD1 agrees at 8 bases. Looked up from germline, CDR1 is LGHDT and CDR2 is YNNKEL (reference sequence). Unmatched junction bases numbered 7, after V lost 3 bases and J lost 0 bases. The CDR3 extends over 17 amino acids. CDR3 bases: TGTGCCAGCAGCCAGTCGGGACAGGTTCTCTCTGGAAACACCATATATTTT. Encoded protein: CASSQSGQVLSGNTIYF.

The V call is TRBV5-4, the J call TRBJ2-5; 10 bases are shared with TRBD1. This CDR3 is built from 15 residues. Per germline, CDR1 SGHNT and CDR2 YYREEE (reference sequence). The J segment lost 7 bases and the V segment lost 5 bases, leaving 11 bases of the junction unmatched. The CDR3 here is CASRPGTGVGSTQYF. CDR3 coding DNA: TGTGCCAGCAGGCCCGGGACAGGGGTGGGGTCGACCCAGTACTTC.

For this clone: A much larger clone differs by one base, so this may be a read error. The chain recombines TRBV6-5 with TRBJ2-7; 9 positions agree with TRBD1. Germline values: CDR1 MNHEY, CDR2 SVGAGI. With V trimmed by 6 bases and J by 5 bases, 2 bases remained unmatched. This CDR3 spans 12 amino acids. The CDR3 DNA sequence: TGTGCCAGCAGGACAGGGGGGAACGAGCAGTACTTC. Protein product: CASRTGGNEQYF.

The rearrangement uses TRBV19 and TRBJ1-1; the match to TRBD1 covers 7 bases. The CDR3 spans 14 residues. J was trimmed by 4 bases and V by 5 bases; bases with no gene match: 7. The germline CDR1 and CDR2 sequences are LNHDA and SQIVND (reference sequence). The CDR3 spells CASSRLTGSTEAFF. CDR3 nucleotide sequence: TGTGCCAGTAGTCGACTGACAGGGAGCACTGAAGCTTTCTTT. The whole variable domain, filled in from reference TRBV19 and TRBJ1-1, reads DGGITQSPKYLFRKEGQNVTLSCEQNLNHDAMYWYRQDPGQGLRLIYYSQIVNDFQKGDIAEGYSVSREKKESFPLTVTSAQKNPTAFYLCASSRLTGSTEAFFGQGTRLTVV.

V is TRBV6-5 and J is TRBJ1-2; 11 nucleotides agree with TRBD1. J was trimmed by 2 bases and V by 5 bases; bases with no gene match: 1. Germline CDR1 reads MNHEY; CDR2 reads SVGAGI. This CDR3 contains 14 residues. CDR3 nucleotide sequence: TGTGCCAGCAGTCGGACAGGGGGCAACTATGGCTACACCTTC. Protein sequence: CASSRTGGNYGYTF.

The chain recombines TRBV7-2 with TRBJ1-4; the D gene is possibly TRBD1 (6 bases). The V and J ends lost 5 bases and 6 bases respectively, with 13 bases between them. Germline values: CDR1 SGHTA, CDR2 FQGNSA. The CDR3 covers 14 residues. This CDR3 reads CASSRGGAYEKLFF. Here the CDR3 DNA reads TGTGCCAGCAGCAGGGGGGGTGCGTATGAAAAACTGTTTTTT.

The chain is built from TRBV11-1 and TRBJ1-4; maybe TRBD1 (5 bases). Trimming took 5 bases from V and 7 from J, leaving 17 bases between them. The V gene's germline CDR1 is SGHAT and CDR2 FQDESV (reference sequence). The CDR3 contains 15 residues. The CDR3 sequence: CASSAGPNPGEKLFF. CDR3 sequence (DNA): TGTGCCAGCAGCGCGGGACCCAACCCAGGTGAAAAACTGTTTTTT.

CDR3: CASSYSGTGALEAFF. The CDR3 nucleotides read TGTGCCAGCAGTTACTCCGGGACAGGGGCCTTAGAAGCTTTCTTT. V is TRBV6-5 and J is TRBJ1-1; 10 bases match TRBD1. CDR3 length equals 15 residues. J was trimmed by 8 bases and V by 0 bases; bases with no gene match: 6. The germline CDR1 and CDR2 sequences are MNHEY and SVGAGI.

This clone was counted only a few times. The chain recombines TRBV18 with TRBJ1-2, with no clear D. Looked up from germline, CDR1 is KGHSH and CDR2 is LQKENI. Trimming took off 5 bases at V and 8 bases at J, with 9 bases between the two ends. The CDR3 is 11 residues long. CDR3 in DNA: TGTGCCAGCTCAAGCTCTATCGGCTACACCTTC. Amino acid sequence: CASSSSIGYTF. Drawing the rest from reference TRBV18 and TRBJ1-2, the complete variable domain is NAGVMQNPRHLVRRRGQEARLRCSPMKGHSHVYWYRQLPEEGLKFMVYLQKENIIDESGMPKERFSAEFPKEGPSILRIQQVVRGDSAAYFCASSSSIGYTFGSGTRLTVV.

The gene calls are TRBV28 and TRBJ2-2; D not certain. CDR3 size: 12 residues. Germline V gene sequence: CDR1 MDHEN, CDR2 SYDVKM. The V end lost 1 base, the J end lost 7 bases, and 4 bases lay between the germline ends. The CDR3 loop is CASSLSHGELFF. In nucleotides, the CDR3 is TGTGCCAGCAGTTTATCCCACGGGGAGCTGTTTTTT.

In this sample, this clone turned up once. DNA for the CDR3: TGTGCCAGTAGTCCCCAAGTCACAGGGGCGGCTTTCTTT. It encodes CASSPQVTGAAFF. The gene calls are TRBV19 and TRBJ1-1; TRBD1 aligns across 7 bases. The junction had 11 bases not matched to a gene; V was cut back by 5 bases and J by 11 bases. Germline CDR1 reads LNHDA; CDR2 reads SQIVND (reference sequence). The CDR3 consists of 13 residues.

The rearrangement links TRBV5-1 to TRBJ2-5; no definite D call. Per the germline V gene, CDR1 is SGHRS and CDR2 is YFSETQ. The V end was cut by 2 bases, the J end by 0 bases, with 2 bases between. This CDR3 comprises 12 residues. In DNA, the CDR3 is TGCGCCAGCAGCTTTAACCAAGAGACCCAGTACTTC. Translating gives CASSFNQETQYF.

J is TRBJ2-5 and V is TRBV28, with 11 bases lining up with TRBD1. CDR3 length: 15 amino acids. Germline V gives CDR1 MDHEN, CDR2 SYDVKM. Trimming at V came to 5 bases and at J to 5 bases, leaving 7 bases not matched to a gene. CDR3 sequence reads: CASSAGTGGKETQYF. The CDR3 DNA is TGTGCCAGCAGTGCCGGGACAGGGGGGAAGGAGACCCAGTACTTC.

This chain uses TRBV5-1 with TRBJ1-2; the D gene is possibly TRBD1 (5 bases). CDR3 length: 14 amino acids. Deletions cut 6 bases from V and 6 bases from J, with 18 bases between. Germline V gene sequence: CDR1 SGHRS, CDR2 YFSETQ. The DNA for the CDR3 is TGCGCCAGCAACCCCACGGGGGGGGTGGATGGCTACACCTTC. Residues: CASNPTGGVDGYTF.